These 10 T cell receptor beta chains share one sample of origin, sequenced in a study of CD8 T cells in ankylosing spondylitis. Study findings and constraints: Several highly homologous variants made up a TCR beta motif, and this motif appeared characteristic of ankylosing spondylitis blood.

TCRdb ran MiXCR on the 5' RACE reads and lists one entry per CDR3 protein. This sample has more than 500,000 distinct CDR3 sequences, with roughly 5% found just once. These receptors' targets are unknown. Specimen: blood, either unsorted or a sorted T cell fraction (not recorded which). These receptors all come from a male donor with ankylosing spondylitis.

The table lists this clonotype with many counts. The chain has TRBV20-1 and TRBJ2-7; no clear D. From germline, CDR1 is DFQATT and CDR2 SNEGSKA (reference sequence). The CDR3 runs 14 residues. The V gene lost 3 bases and the J gene lost 6 bases, with 18 bases spanning the gap. CDR3 loop: CSARRGPPAAEQYF. DNA for the CDR3: TGCAGTGCTAGGAGAGGACCTCCGGCGGCCGAGCAGTACTTC.

This chain connects TRBV5-6 to TRBJ2-1, with D tentatively TRBD2 (6 bases). Trimming shortened V by 3 bases and J by 8 bases, and 12 bases separated the two germline ends. Germline CDR1 and CDR2: SGHDT and YYEEEE. This CDR3 contains 13 residues. CDR3 sequence reads: CASSSGRDYEQFF. The CDR3 DNA reads TGTGCCAGCAGCTCCGGGCGGGATTATGAGCAGTTCTTC.

This clonotype was found many times. V usage is TRBV5-5 and J usage is TRBJ2-5, with D perhaps matching TRBD2 (7 bases). The germline V and J ends were trimmed by 2 bases and 1 base, with 9 bases remaining between them. Looked up from germline, CDR1 is SGHKS and CDR2 is YYEKEE (reference sequence). This CDR3 region has 14 residues. This CDR3 reads CASSFAGAQETQYF. CDR3 DNA: TGTGCCAGCAGCTTTGCGGGGGCCCAAGAGACCCAGTACTTC.

This clonotype was seen ten or more times. This chain joins TRBV29-1 and TRBJ1-3; no clear D gene. Germline-derived CDR1 and CDR2 are SQVTM and ANQGSEA. The V end lost 5 bases, the J end lost 0 bases, and 11 bases lay between the germline ends. The CDR3 contains 14 residues. The CDR3 loop is CSVQSASSGNTIYF. The CDR3 nucleotides read TGCAGCGTTCAGAGCGCAAGCTCTGGAAACACCATATATTTT.

This clonotype came up many times. CDR3 residues: CAIRGVEGTEAFF. As DNA, the CDR3 is TGTGCCATCAGGGGGGTTGAGGGGACTGAAGCTTTCTTT. The J gene is TRBJ1-1, the V gene TRBV10-3; TRBD1 is a possible D gene (5 bases). Trimming cost V 6 bases and J 5 bases, with 13 bases left between them. In germline, CDR1 is ENHRY, CDR2 SYGVKD. This CDR3 is built from 13 residues.

This clonotype showed up many times. This CDR3 reads CSATEANEKLFF. The CDR3 DNA is TGCAGTGCGACGGAAGCTAATGAAAAACTGTTTTTT. This chain connects TRBV20-1 to TRBJ1-4; no clear D. This CDR3 is 12 amino acids long. Looked up from germline, CDR1 is DFQATT and CDR2 is SNEGSKA (reference sequence). V lost 6 bases and J lost 3, with 8 bases in between.

Ten or more counts support this clonotype. The rearrangement links TRBV10-3 to TRBJ2-1; 14 nucleotides agree with TRBD2. V trimming: 11 bases; J trimming: 5 bases; junction bases outside the gene matches: 8. From germline, CDR1 is ENHRY and CDR2 SYGVKD. This CDR3 comprises 15 residues. CDR3 DNA sequence: TGTGCCGCCGGGACTAGCGGGAGCAACCACAATGAGCAGTTCTTC. This encodes CAAGTSGSNHNEQFF.

This clonotype was seen repeatedly, ten times or more. V is TRBV29-1 and J is TRBJ1-1; D uncertain. Trimming shortened V by 4 bases and J by 1 base, and 13 bases separated the two germline ends. This CDR3 is 14 amino acids long. Germline CDR1 is SQVTM and CDR2 is ANQGSEA. This CDR3 is CSVGNGVRNTEAFF. DNA of the CDR3: TGCAGCGTTGGTAACGGGGTTAGGAACACTGAAGCTTTCTTT.

Many counts were recorded for this clonotype. This chain uses TRBV15 with TRBJ1-5, with D hard to call. Germline V lookup: CDR1 LNHNV, CDR2 YYDKDF (reference sequence). This CDR3 is built from 12 residues. V was cut by 5 bases and J by 2 bases, with 4 bases left in between. CDR3 in amino acids: CATSGRNQPQHF. The CDR3 coding sequence is TGTGCCACCAGCGGACGCAATCAGCCCCAGCATTTT.

This clonotype was recorded many times. The CDR3 DNA sequence: TGTGCCATCAGTGAATTCGTCGGAGGGCCTCAGTTCTTC. Its protein product is CAISEFVGGPQFF. The rearrangement uses TRBV10-3 and TRBJ2-1, with a possible D match to TRBD2 (6 bases). Trimming took off 3 bases at V and 13 bases at J, with 16 bases between the two ends. CDR3 length equals 13 residues. CDR1 and CDR2 (germline): ENHRY, SYGVKD.